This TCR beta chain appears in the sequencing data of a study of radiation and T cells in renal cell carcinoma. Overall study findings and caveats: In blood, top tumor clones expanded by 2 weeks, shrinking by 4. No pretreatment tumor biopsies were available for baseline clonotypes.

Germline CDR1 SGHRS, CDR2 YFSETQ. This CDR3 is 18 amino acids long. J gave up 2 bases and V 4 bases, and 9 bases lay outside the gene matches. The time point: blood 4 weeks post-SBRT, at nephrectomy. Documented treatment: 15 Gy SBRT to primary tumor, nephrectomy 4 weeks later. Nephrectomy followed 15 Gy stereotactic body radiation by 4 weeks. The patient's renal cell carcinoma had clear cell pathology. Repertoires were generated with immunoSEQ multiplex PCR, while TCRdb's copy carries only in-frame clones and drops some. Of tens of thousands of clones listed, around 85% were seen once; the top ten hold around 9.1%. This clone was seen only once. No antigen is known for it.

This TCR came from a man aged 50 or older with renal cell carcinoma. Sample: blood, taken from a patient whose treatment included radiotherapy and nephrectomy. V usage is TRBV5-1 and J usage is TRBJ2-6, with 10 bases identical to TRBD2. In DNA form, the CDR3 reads TGCGCCAGCAGCCATTTTAGCGGGAGGTGGGCTGGGGCCAACGTCCTGACTTTC. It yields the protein CASSHFSGRWAGANVLTF.